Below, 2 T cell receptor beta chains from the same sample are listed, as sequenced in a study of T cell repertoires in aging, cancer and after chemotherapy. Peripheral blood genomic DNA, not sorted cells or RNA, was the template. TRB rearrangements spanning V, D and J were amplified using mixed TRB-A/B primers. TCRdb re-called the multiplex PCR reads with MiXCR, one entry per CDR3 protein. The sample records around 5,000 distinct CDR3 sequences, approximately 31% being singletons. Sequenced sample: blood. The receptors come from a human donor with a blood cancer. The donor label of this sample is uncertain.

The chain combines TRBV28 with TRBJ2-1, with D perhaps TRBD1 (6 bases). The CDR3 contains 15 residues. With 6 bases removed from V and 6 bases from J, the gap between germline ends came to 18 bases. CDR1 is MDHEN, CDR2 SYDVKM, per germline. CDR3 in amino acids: CASSHGSQGSNEQFF. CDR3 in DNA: TGTGCCAGCAGCCATGGGTCCCAGGGGAGCAATGAGCAGTTCTTC. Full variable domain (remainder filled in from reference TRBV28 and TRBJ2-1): DVKVTQSSRYLVKRTGEKVFLECVQDMDHENMFWYRQDPGLGLRLIYFSYDVKMKEKGDIPEGYSVSREKKERFSLILESASTNQTSMYLCASSHGSQGSNEQFFGPGTRLTVL.

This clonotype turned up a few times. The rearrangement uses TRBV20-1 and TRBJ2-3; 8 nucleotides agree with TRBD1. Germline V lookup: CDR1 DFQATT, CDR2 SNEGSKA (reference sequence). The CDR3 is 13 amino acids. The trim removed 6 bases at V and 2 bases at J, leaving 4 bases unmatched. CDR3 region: CSARQGLTDTQYF. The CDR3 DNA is TGCAGTGCACGACAGGGGCTCACAGATACGCAGTATTTT.